This T cell receptor (beta chain) was sequenced for a study of blood T cells in healthy people across ages. CDR3 length: 15 amino acids. A second PCR, run for about 7 to 11 cycles, used a sample-barcoded 5' primer plus a J-beta primer mix. TCRdb processed the 5' RACE reads anew with MiXCR; each CDR3 protein has one entry. This sample yields around 1.5 million distinct CDR3 sequences, of which around 42% are seen a single time; approximately 7.9% belongs to the top ten. The origin of this receptor is a woman younger than 30 in good health. The sequencing sample was made of blood. The V and J genes are TRBV12-3 or TRBV12-4 and TRBJ2-7, with 7 bases aligning to TRBD1. The DNA end favors TRBJ2-5, so the J call may be wrong. The CDR3 is CASSPGQDGRETQYF. As DNA, the CDR3 is TGTGCCAGCAGTCCCGGACAGGACGGTAGAGAGACCCAGTACTTC.